This T cell receptor (beta chain) was captured in a study of CD8 T cells in Susac syndrome. When the RNA was reverse transcribed, random hexamers were used with an input of roughly 0.5 to 1 ug. It was immunoSEQ multiplex PCR that amplified TCR beta CDR3 across 54 Vbeta and 13 Jbeta. TCRdb called the immunoSEQ multiplex PCR reads again in MiXCR, with one record for every CDR3 protein. This table holds about 200,000 distinct CDR3 sequences, roughly 96% found once. The authors sequenced TCR beta from blood CD8+ and CD4+ T cells. Matching for age and sex applied to the controls, who were healthy donors. Negative isolation yielded CD8+ and CD4+ T cells; FACS enriched TEMRA cells. This CDR3 has 14 amino acids. Germline V CDR1 and CDR2: SGHDN, FVKESK. Trimming stripped 4 bases from V and 4 bases from J, with 14 bases between.

Sequencing was carried out using CD4+ T cells from PBMCs. The sequence derives from a human donor in good health. The rearrangement links TRBV14 to TRBJ2-7, with D unclear. CDR3 DNA: TGTGCCAGCAGCCGGGCCAGGAATCCTTACGAGCAGTACTTC. Protein sequence: CASSRARNPYEQYF.